This T cell receptor beta chain was documented in a study of T cell changes during pregnancy in multiple sclerosis. Clones were read by immunoSEQ multiplex PCR, and TCRdb kept only the in-frame ones, dropping some. The repertoire holds 30,000 or so clones, with 91% as singletons. V was trimmed by 4 bases and J by 3 bases, leaving 10 bases between them. Germline assignment: CDR1 SGHTA and CDR2 FQGNSA. The CDR3 is 13 amino acids. The receptor was derived from a female donor in good health, enrolled as a control in a pregnancy study. The V call is TRBV7-2, the J call TRBJ2-7; maybe TRBD1 (6 bases). This specimen consisted of CD8+ T cells from peripheral blood mononuclear cells, obtained in the second trimester of pregnancy. The CDR3 DNA sequence: TGTGCCAGCAGCTCCGGACAGTTCTACGAGCAGTACTTC. The encoded protein is CASSSGQFYEQYF.